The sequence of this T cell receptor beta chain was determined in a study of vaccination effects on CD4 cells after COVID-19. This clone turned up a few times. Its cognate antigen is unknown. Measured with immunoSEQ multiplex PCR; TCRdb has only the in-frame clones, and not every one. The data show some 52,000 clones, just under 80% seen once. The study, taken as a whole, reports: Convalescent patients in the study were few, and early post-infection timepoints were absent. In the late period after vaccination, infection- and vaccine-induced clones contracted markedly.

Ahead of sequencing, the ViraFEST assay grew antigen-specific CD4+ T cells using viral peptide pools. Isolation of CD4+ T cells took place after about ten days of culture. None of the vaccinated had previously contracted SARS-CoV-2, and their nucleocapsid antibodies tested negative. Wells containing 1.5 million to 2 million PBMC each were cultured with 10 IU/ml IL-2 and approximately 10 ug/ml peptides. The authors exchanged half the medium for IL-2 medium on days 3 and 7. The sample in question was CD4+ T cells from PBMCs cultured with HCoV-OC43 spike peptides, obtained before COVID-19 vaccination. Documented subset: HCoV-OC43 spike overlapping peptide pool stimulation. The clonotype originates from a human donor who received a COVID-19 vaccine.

The CDR3 DNA is TGTGCCAGCAGCCCGAACGGCGGGGAGCTGTTTTTT. It specifies CASSPNGGELFF. This chain joins TRBV14 and TRBJ2-2; D remains unclear. The CDR3 length is 12 residues. CDR1 is SGHDN, CDR2 FVKESK, per germline. Trimming removed 4 bases from V and 7 bases from J, with 7 bases in between.